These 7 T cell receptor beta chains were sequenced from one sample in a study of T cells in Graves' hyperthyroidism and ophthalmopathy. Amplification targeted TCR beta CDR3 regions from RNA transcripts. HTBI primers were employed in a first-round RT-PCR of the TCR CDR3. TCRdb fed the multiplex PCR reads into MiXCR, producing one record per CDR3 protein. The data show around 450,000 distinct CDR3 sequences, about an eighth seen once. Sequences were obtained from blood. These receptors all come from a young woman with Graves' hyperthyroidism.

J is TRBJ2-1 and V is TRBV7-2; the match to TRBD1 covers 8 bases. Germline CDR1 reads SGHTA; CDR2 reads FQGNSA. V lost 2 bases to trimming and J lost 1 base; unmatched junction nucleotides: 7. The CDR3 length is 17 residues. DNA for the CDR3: TGTGCCAGCAGCTTACTGACAGGGGTCGGGTCCTACAATGAGCAGTTCTTC. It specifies CASSLLTGVGSYNEQFF.

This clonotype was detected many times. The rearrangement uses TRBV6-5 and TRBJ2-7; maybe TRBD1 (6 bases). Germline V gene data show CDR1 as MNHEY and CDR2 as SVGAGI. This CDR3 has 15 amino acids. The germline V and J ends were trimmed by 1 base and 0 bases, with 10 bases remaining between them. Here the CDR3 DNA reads TGTGCCAGCAGTTACTTGCAGGACAGCTCCTACGAGCAGTACTTC. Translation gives CASSYLQDSSYEQYF.

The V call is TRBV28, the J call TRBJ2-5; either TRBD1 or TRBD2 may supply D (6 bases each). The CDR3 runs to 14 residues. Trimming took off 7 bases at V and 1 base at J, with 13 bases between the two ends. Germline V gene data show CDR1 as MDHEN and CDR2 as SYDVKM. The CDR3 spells CASKEQGGQETQYF. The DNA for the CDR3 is TGTGCCAGCAAGGAACAGGGAGGCCAAGAGACCCAGTACTTC. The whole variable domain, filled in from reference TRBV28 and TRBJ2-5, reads DVKVTQSSRYLVKRTGEKVFLECVQDMDHENMFWYRQDPGLGLRLIYFSYDVKMKEKGDIPEGYSVSREKKERFSLILESASTNQTSMYLCASKEQGGQETQYFGPGTRLLVL.

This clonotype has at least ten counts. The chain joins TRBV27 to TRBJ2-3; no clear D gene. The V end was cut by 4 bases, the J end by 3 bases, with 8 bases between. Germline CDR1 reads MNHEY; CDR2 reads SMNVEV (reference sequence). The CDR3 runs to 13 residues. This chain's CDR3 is CASSSIGTDTQYF. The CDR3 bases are TGTGCCAGCAGTTCAATAGGTACAGATACGCAGTATTTT.

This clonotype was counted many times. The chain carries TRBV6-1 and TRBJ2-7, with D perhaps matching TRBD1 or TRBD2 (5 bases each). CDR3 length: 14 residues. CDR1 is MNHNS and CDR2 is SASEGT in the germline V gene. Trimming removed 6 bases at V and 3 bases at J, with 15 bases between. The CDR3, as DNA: TGTGCCAGCAGGCATTTGGGGGAGCTCTACGAGCAGTACTTC. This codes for CASRHLGELYEQYF.

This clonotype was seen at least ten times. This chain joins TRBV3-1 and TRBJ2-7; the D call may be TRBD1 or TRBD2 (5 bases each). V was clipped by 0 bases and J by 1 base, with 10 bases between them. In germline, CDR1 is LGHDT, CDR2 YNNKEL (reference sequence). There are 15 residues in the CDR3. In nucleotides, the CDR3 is TGTGCCAGCAGCCAAGATCTGAGGGGATCCTACGAGCAGTACTTC. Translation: CASSQDLRGSYEQYF.

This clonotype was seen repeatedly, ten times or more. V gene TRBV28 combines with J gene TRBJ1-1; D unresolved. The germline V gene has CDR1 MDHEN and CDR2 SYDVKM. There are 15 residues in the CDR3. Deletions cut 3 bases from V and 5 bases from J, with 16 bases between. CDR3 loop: CASSLYGVRNTEAFF. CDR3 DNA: TGTGCCAGCAGTTTGTACGGCGTCAGGAATACTGAAGCTTTCTTT.